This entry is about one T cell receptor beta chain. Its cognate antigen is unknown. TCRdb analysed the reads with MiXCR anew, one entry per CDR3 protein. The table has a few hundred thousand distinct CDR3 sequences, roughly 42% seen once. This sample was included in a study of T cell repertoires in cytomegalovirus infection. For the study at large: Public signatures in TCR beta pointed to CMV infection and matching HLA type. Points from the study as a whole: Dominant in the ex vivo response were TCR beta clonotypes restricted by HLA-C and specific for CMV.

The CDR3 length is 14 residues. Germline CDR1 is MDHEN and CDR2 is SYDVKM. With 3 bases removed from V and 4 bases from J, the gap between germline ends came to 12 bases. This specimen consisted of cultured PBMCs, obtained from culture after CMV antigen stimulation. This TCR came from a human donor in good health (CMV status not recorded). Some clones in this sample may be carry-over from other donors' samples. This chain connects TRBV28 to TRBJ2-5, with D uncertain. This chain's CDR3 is CASSFGRWGETQYF. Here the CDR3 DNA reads TGTGCCAGCAGTTTCGGCCGTTGGGGAGAGACCCAGTACTTC.